This TCR beta chain was profiled in a study of T cell responses to AZD1222 COVID-19 vaccine (dated by TCRdb to the early 2020s). Broadly, across the study: Because spike-specific TCR depth and breadth did not differ between the two schedules, AZD1222 recipients who got a second dose at roughly 4 weeks were pooled with those who got a second dose at roughly 12 weeks. A total of 230 or so trial participants underwent TCR sequencing, of whom about 200 received two doses of AZD1222 and some 26 received two doses of the MenACWY control vaccine. Trial participants were enrolled into age subgroups of 18-55, 56-69 and 70-plus years, which contained 148, 28 and 57 TCR-sequenced participants, respectively.

The CDR3 regions of human TCRbeta chains were analyzed by immunosequencing. On the study's bioinformatics: Repertoire TCRs were matched against a reference library of SARS-CoV-2-specific TCRs generated with the MIRA antigen-specificity platform. Breadth was defined as the fraction of unique TCRs that were SARS-CoV-2-associated, and depth was defined as the fraction of total T cells that were SARS-CoV-2-associated. Each spike-specific TCR was assigned to its reactive spike region and to a CD4 or CD8 class using the MIRA data. Log10-transformed breadth and depth values were compared by one-way ANOVA with Sidak's multiple comparisons tests. Imported from immuneACCESS, the table was reduced by TCRdb to in-frame sequences with V and J called. These copies leave out some clones; in studies compared against another copy, an unresolved V gene accounts for under half, and the cause of the remainder is not known. V and J calls and clone size follow that table, whereas D and trimming were derived from the DNA. This sample holds some 97,000 clones; roughly 91% were observed only once. In total, the top ten clones hold 1.5% to 2% of the sample.

Counted from cysteine to phenylalanine, this CDR3 has 13 amino acids. The CDR3 DNA has 39 bases and is translated from base 1. Relative to germline, V is 8 bases shorter and J is 7 bases shorter, with 15 bases between their ends. CDR1 and CDR2 are drawn from the germline V gene (reference sequence): LNHDA, SQIVND. The research as a whole found: The vaccine-associated CD4 TCRs covered the entire spike protein, and the dominant responses fell in regions 160-218 and 743-854. Because no samples from the day 14 peak response were available, repertoires could be characterized only after the peak T cell response. In the small 56-69-year group, the increase in depth fell short of significance, most likely because of low power. Conclusions about previously exposed vaccinees were limited because only six AZD1222 recipients were SARS-CoV-2 seropositive at baseline. Spike-specific TCR breadth and depth rose significantly after two AZD1222 doses compared with day 0 and with MenACWY recipients. Participants were mostly white British, with more females than males. The authors suggested clonal diversity may have been underestimated. Reportedly, close to half of the unique spike-specific TCRs recognized epitopes lying outside the regions that are mutated in the B.1.351 and B.1.1.7 variants.

On this clone: The antigen it binds to is not known. Base qualities are not provided; no much larger clone lies one nucleotide away.

The sample's time point label, in plain terms: baseline before first vaccination. The vaccinee samples were drawn from two UK trials, COV001 and COV002, one of which was a single-blind randomized controlled phase 2/3 trial testing AZD1222 (ChAdOx1 nCoV-19) in healthy adults. For TCRbeta chain sequencing, PBMC samples from trial participants were taken at day 0 and at day 28 after the second dose. The sequence was collected from an adult in good health. The sequenced sample was peripheral blood, obtained on day 0 of AZD1222 vaccination. In this chain, TRBV19 is recombined with TRBJ2-1; the D gene cannot be resolved reliably. The base sequence is TGTGCCAGTTCCCGAGACCCGGGTAATGAGCAGTTCTTC. Translation gives CASSRDPGNEQFF.